This TCR beta chain was identified during a study of blood T cell repertoires in COVID-19. Study processing details: Reference gene primers were amplified, and this amplification served to estimate nucleated cell counts. Data came from immunoSEQ multiplex PCR; TCRdb stores just in-frame clones and leaves some out. That table is the source of V, J and clone size, and D and trimming were worked out from the DNA. The sample lists a few hundred thousand clones, approximately 87% occurring once. Participants had their cohort set by participant-reported clinical history. The source material was PBMCs or T cells enriched from blood (not recorded which). The TCR originated in a man aged 25-45 years who had recovered from COVID-19.

The CDR3 DNA is TGTGCCAGCAGCCAAGGAGCGCAGCTATACGAGCAGTACTTC. It specifies CASSQGAQLYEQYF. The chain carries TRBV3-1 (or the pseudogene TRBV3-2) and TRBJ2-7, with unresolved D. Germline-derived CDR1 and CDR2 are LGHDT and YNNKEL (reference sequence). The CDR3 covers 14 residues. V was pared by 1 base and J by 4 bases, with 11 bases between.